This entry describes one TCR beta chain. The antigen is not known. The data stem from a study of T cells after posttransplantation cyclophosphamide. Overall study results and limits: TRB overlap between skin or GI tissue T cells and blood was limited. Recipient CMV seropositivity and CMV reactivation strongly tracked TRB clonality. Donor-recipient repertoire similarity was low at 1-2 months, rising over year one.

TCRdb's copy holds only in-frame clones and misses some; the assay was immunoSEQ multiplex PCR. Counted here are just under 20,000 clones, roughly nine tenths occurring once; the ten biggest clones make up 7.3%. The CDR3 runs 15 residues. Looked up from germline, CDR1 is MNHEY and CDR2 is SVGAGI. V was cut by 5 bases and J by 8 bases, with 18 bases left in between. Treatment was busulfan-fludarabine conditioning, a marrow graft, and cyclophosphamide on days +3 and +4. The receptor comes from a female patient in her 40s who received an allogeneic stem cell transplant from a related donor, was CMV-positive, and had no GVHD. Some of these T cells may belong to the graft donor. The V and J genes are TRBV6-5 and TRBJ2-2; maybe TRBD2 (5 bases). Specimen: PBMCs, collected after allogeneic stem cell transplant with posttransplant cyclophosphamide. The DNA of the CDR3 is TGTGCCAGCAGTCGCGACTCGGGAAGGGCTGGGGAGCTGTTTTTT. Residues: CASSRDSGRAGELFF.